These 25 T cell receptor beta chains came from one sample sequenced in a study of cytomegalovirus exposure and HLA in healthy donors. Primers: 60 Vbeta forward and 13 Jbeta reverse. This table comes from immunoSEQ multiplex PCR, and its TCRdb copy is limited to in-frame clones, with some not included. This sample has 150,000 to 250,000 clones, with approximately 85% found just once. The specimen sequenced was PBMCs. The receptors shown here come from a woman aged 50 to 60 in good health and CMV-seronegative.

The V and J genes are TRBV6-6 and TRBJ1-6; 11 positions match TRBD1. Germline V gives CDR1 MNHNY, CDR2 SVGAGI (reference sequence). CDR3 length equals 15 residues. V gave up 4 bases and J gave up 8 bases; unmatched junction bases: 4. The CDR3 coding sequence is TGTGCCAGCAGTTCCGGACAGGGGGCGGATTCACCCCTCCACTTT. Its translation is CASSSGQGADSPLHF.

The rearrangement joins TRBV5-1 to TRBJ1-1; 10 bases match TRBD1. The CDR3 extends over 16 amino acids. Germline lookup yields CDR1 SGHRS and CDR2 YFSETQ. V lost 3 bases to trimming and J lost 2 bases; unmatched junction nucleotides: 7. CDR3 coding DNA: TGCGCCAGCAGCTCGGGACAGGGGAGGGAAAACACTGAAGCTTTCTTT. Protein sequence: CASSSGQGRENTEAFF.

This clone was observed once. The gene calls are TRBV15 and TRBJ2-1; D gene unclear. V was cut by 0 bases and J by 2 bases, with 5 bases left in between. Per the germline V gene, CDR1 is LNHNV and CDR2 is YYDKDF (reference sequence). The CDR3 is 14 residues long. In nucleotides, the CDR3 is TGTGCCACCAGCAGAGAGGAGCCCTACAATGAGCAGTTCTTC. Its translation is CATSREEPYNEQFF.

This chain joins TRBV2 and TRBJ1-6; possible D gene TRBD1, 5 bases. There are 14 residues in the CDR3. The germline V gene has CDR1 SNHLY and CDR2 FYNNEI. The V and J ends lost 8 bases and 7 bases respectively, with 15 bases between them. CDR3 nucleotides: TGTGCCAGCGAGCAGGGCGGGGGGAATTCACCCCTCCACTTT. It codes for CASEQGGGNSPLHF.

V and J are TRBV30 and TRBJ2-2; 8 nucleotides line up with TRBD2. CDR1 is GTSNPN and CDR2 is SVGIG in the germline V gene (reference sequence). Trimming took 2 bases from V and 6 from J; bases not matched to a gene: 8. This CDR3 is 15 amino acids long. The DNA for the CDR3 is TGTGCCTGGAGTACACGGACTAGCTTTGCCGGGGAGCTGTTTTTT. As protein: CAWSTRTSFAGELFF. The whole variable domain, remainder taken from reference TRBV30 and TRBJ2-2, is SQTIHQWPATLVQPVGSPLSLECTVEGTSNPNLYWYRQAAGRGLQLLFYSVGIGQISSEVPQNLSASRPQDRQFILSSKKLLLSDSGFYLCAWSTRTSFAGELFFGEGSRLTVL.

CDR3 bases: TGTGCCAGTAGTCGAGCCGGGACTAGCGGGAGAGGCACAGATACGCAGTATTTT. Its translation is CASSRAGTSGRGTDTQYF. The chain combines TRBV19 with TRBJ2-3; 14 nucleotides line up with TRBD2. The germline V gene encodes CDR1 LNHDA and CDR2 SQIVND (reference sequence). The CDR3 extends over 18 amino acids. The J segment lost 1 base and the V segment lost 5 bases, leaving 8 bases of the junction unmatched.

This chain joins TRBV28 and TRBJ1-1; no firm D call. This CDR3 has 13 residues. The V gene's germline CDR1 is MDHEN and CDR2 SYDVKM. Trimming took 11 bases from V and 1 from J, leaving 14 bases between them. CDR3 nucleotides: TGTGCCGGTCGATTTGCGGGGAACACTGAAGCTTTCTTT. Translating gives CAGRFAGNTEAFF.

This chain links TRBV5-4 with TRBJ2-1; the match to TRBD2 covers 13 bases. CDR3 length: 18 amino acids. Trimming at V came to 4 bases and at J to 0 bases, leaving 7 bases not matched to a gene. Germline CDR1 and CDR2: SGHNT and YYREEE (reference sequence). The CDR3 DNA sequence: TGTGCCAGCAGCCGGGGGGGACTAGCGGGGAGCTCCTACAATGAGCAGTTCTTC. This translates into CASSRGGLAGSSYNEQFF.

This clone occurred a few times. This sequence joins TRBV4-1 and TRBJ2-2; D is possibly TRBD2 (5 bases). Looked up from germline, CDR1 is MGHRA and CDR2 is YSYEKL. The CDR3 covers 15 residues. Trimming shortened V by 3 bases and J by 1 base, and 9 bases separated the two germline ends. The CDR3 DNA reads TGCGCCAGCAGCCACGACTACGAGAACACCGGGGAGCTGTTTTTT. This encodes CASSHDYENTGELFF.

The J gene is TRBJ2-6, the V gene TRBV25-1; D gene unclear. Between the trimmed V and J ends, which lost 8 bases and 0 bases, there was a span of 5 bases. Germline V lookup: CDR1 MGHDK, CDR2 SYGVNS. The CDR3 loop spans 13 amino acids. The CDR3 sequence is CASVNSGANVLTF. The CDR3 DNA reads as TGTGCCAGCGTTAACTCTGGGGCCAACGTCCTGACTTTC.

This chain connects TRBV5-6 to TRBJ1-6; D gene ambiguous. V was clipped by 0 bases and J by 11 bases, with 12 bases between them. This CDR3 comprises 14 residues. Germline CDR1 and CDR2: SGHDT and YYEEEE. CDR3 sequence: CASSLVEEGAPLHF. CDR3 sequence (DNA): TGTGCCAGCAGCTTGGTAGAAGAAGGAGCACCCCTCCACTTT.

V is TRBV5-1 and J is TRBJ2-2; maybe TRBD1 (5 bases). The CDR3 runs 18 residues. V lost 4 bases to trimming and J lost 1 base, with 20 bases between them. CDR1 SGHRS and CDR2 YFSETQ come from the germline V gene. The CDR3 loop reads CASSVSPDRLMNTGELFF. The CDR3, as DNA: TGCGCCAGCAGCGTCTCACCCGACAGACTCATGAACACCGGGGAGCTGTTTTTT. Full variable domain (missing parts from reference TRBV5-1 and TRBJ2-2): KAGVTQTPRYLIKTRGQQVTLSCSPISGHRSVSWYQQTPGQGLQFLFEYFSETQRNKGNFPGRFSGRQFSNSRSEMNVSTLELGDSALYLCASSVSPDRLMNTGELFFGEGSRLTVL.

The V gene is TRBV29-1, the J gene TRBJ1-1; 10 bases line up with TRBD1. J lost 1 base, V lost 7 bases, and 3 bases had no gene match. The length of the CDR3 is 13 residues. Looked up from germline, CDR1 is SQVTM and CDR2 is ANQGSEA. This CDR3 reads CSAWDRGNTEAFF. In nucleotides, the CDR3 is TGCAGCGCCTGGGACAGGGGGAACACTGAAGCTTTCTTT.

The chain employs TRBV5-1 and TRBJ2-1, with TRBD2 matching over 9 bases. Germline V gene data show CDR1 as SGHRS and CDR2 as YFSETQ. The V gene end was trimmed by 2 bases and the J gene end by 4 bases; junction bases not matched to a gene: 4. The CDR3 extends over 15 amino acids. The CDR3 region is CASSFGAGGYNEQFF. DNA for the CDR3: TGCGCCAGCAGCTTTGGGGCGGGAGGGTACAATGAGCAGTTCTTC.

The rearrangement joins TRBV18 to TRBJ1-2; D perhaps matches TRBD1 (5 bases). The CDR3 consists of 13 residues. Between the trimmed V and J ends, which lost 3 bases and 5 bases, there was a span of 10 bases. Germline assignment: CDR1 KGHSH and CDR2 LQKENI. This chain's CDR3 is CASSPGQAYGYTF. The CDR3 coding sequence is TGTGCCAGCTCACCGGGGCAGGCTTATGGCTACACCTTC.

CDR3 nucleotide sequence: TGCGCCAGCAACAGCGGAGCCACGGCCGGGGAGCTGTTTTTT. Translation gives CASNSGATAGELFF. The gene calls are TRBV10-1 and TRBJ2-2; maybe TRBD2 (5 bases). The germline V gene encodes CDR1 WNHNN and CDR2 SYGVQD (reference sequence). CDR3 length: 14 amino acids. Trimming removed 7 bases at V and 6 bases at J, with 15 bases between.

CDR3 in amino acids: CASSLTMGSGAVEAFF. The CDR3 DNA follows: TGCGCCAGCAGCTTGACGATGGGGAGCGGGGCAGTTGAAGCTTTCTTT. J is TRBJ1-1 and V is TRBV5-1; maybe TRBD1 (5 bases). V dropped 1 base and J dropped 7 bases, with 20 bases sitting between them. Germline CDR1 reads SGHRS; CDR2 reads YFSETQ. This CDR3 is built from 16 residues. The whole variable domain, filled in from reference TRBV5-1 and TRBJ1-1, reads KAGVTQTPRYLIKTRGQQVTLSCSPISGHRSVSWYQQTPGQGLQFLFEYFSETQRNKGNFPGRFSGRQFSNSRSEMNVSTLELGDSALYLCASSLTMGSGAVEAFFGQGTRLTVV.

The chain joins TRBV18 to TRBJ2-4, with 7 bases that match TRBD2. Per germline, CDR1 KGHSH and CDR2 LQKENI. The CDR3 sequence is 14 residues long. V was clipped by 6 bases and J by 4 bases; unmatched bases: 6. This CDR3 reads CASSLREGKNIQYF. As DNA, the CDR3 is TGTGCCAGCTCCCTGAGGGAGGGAAAAAACATTCAGTACTTC.

The chain employs TRBV7-2 and TRBJ2-1; tentative D call: TRBD2 (7 bases). The CDR3 is made up of 17 amino acids. Germline-derived CDR1 and CDR2 are SGHTA and FQGNSA. V was pared by 0 bases and J by 0 bases, with 12 bases between. CDR3 region: CASSLASGTSSYNEQFF. The DNA of the CDR3 is TGTGCCAGCAGCTTAGCGAGCGGGACAAGCTCCTACAATGAGCAGTTCTTC.

Comment on this clone: Germline and junction disagree at one end, which may indicate a read error. The same CDR3 arises from other DNA sequences in this sample as well. CDR3: CASSLYGGDYGYTF. The CDR3 DNA sequence: TGTGCCAGTAGCTTGTACGGGGGAGACTATGGCTACACCTTC. The rearrangement links TRBV5-4 to TRBJ1-2; D is perhaps TRBD1 (5 bases). This CDR3 region has 14 residues. Germline loops: CDR1 SGHNT, CDR2 YYREEE (reference sequence).

The sample holds a few counts of this clone. The chain is built from TRBV19 and TRBJ1-5; 7 bases line up with TRBD1. The CDR3 contains 16 residues. V gave up 1 base and J gave up 5 bases; unmatched junction bases: 8. Germline CDR1 and CDR2: LNHDA and SQIVND (reference sequence). CDR3 sequence: CASSIAEGAGHQPQHF. The CDR3 bases are TGTGCCAGTAGTATAGCGGAGGGGGCAGGGCATCAGCCCCAGCATTTT.

On this clone: The junction and the germline gene differ at one end; a read error may be behind it. The chain recombines TRBV7-9 with TRBJ1-2; 7 positions agree with TRBD1. The CDR3 has 16 amino acids. Germline CDR1 reads SEHNR; CDR2 reads FQNEAQ (reference sequence). The DNA for the CDR3 is TGTTCCAGCAGCTTAGCGCTGAAACAGGGGAAGGATGGCTACACCTTC. Translating gives CSSSLALKQGKDGYTF.

J is TRBJ2-5 and V is TRBV30, with 9 bases that match TRBD1. The CDR3 is made up of 13 amino acids. Germline-derived CDR1 and CDR2 are GTSNPN and SVGIG (reference sequence). J was trimmed by 3 bases and V by 2 bases; bases with no gene match: 1. The CDR3 spells CAWSRTGEETQYF. The CDR3 DNA reads as TGTGCCTGGAGTCGGACAGGGGAAGAGACCCAGTACTTC.

The rearrangement links TRBV11-1 to TRBJ2-2; D is perhaps TRBD1 (5 bases). This CDR3 is built from 17 residues. V was shortened by 5 bases and J by 9 bases, with 25 bases between the two germline ends. In germline, CDR1 is SGHAT, CDR2 FQDESV (reference sequence). The chain's CDR3 is CASSRIGVPGNIRELFF. The DNA for the CDR3 is TGTGCCAGCAGCCGTATCGGAGTCCCAGGGAATATCAGGGAGCTGTTTTTT.

The chain has TRBV4-3 and TRBJ2-1, with 8 positions matching TRBD2. Germline CDR1 and CDR2: LGHNA and YSLEER. J gave up 8 bases and V 1 base, and 10 bases lay outside the gene matches. The CDR3 totals 16 residues. This CDR3 reads CASSQAHAGTSHEQFF. CDR3 in DNA: TGCGCCAGCAGCCAAGCCCACGCCGGGACTAGTCATGAGCAGTTCTTC.